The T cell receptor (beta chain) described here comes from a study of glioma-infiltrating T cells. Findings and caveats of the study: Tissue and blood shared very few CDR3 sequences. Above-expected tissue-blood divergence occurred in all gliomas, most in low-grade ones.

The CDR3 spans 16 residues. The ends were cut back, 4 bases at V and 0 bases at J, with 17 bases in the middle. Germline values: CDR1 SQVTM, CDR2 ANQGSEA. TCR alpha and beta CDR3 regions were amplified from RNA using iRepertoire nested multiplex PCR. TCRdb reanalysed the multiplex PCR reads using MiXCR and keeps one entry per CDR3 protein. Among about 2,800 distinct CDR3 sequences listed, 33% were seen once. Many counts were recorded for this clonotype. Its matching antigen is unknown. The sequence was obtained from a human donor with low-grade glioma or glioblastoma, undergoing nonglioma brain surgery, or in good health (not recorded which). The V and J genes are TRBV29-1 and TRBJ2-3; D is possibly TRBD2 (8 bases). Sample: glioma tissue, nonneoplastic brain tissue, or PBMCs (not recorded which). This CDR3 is CSVGEGQRGSTDTQYF. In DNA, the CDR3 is TGCAGCGTTGGCGAGGGACAGCGGGGGAGCACAGATACGCAGTATTTT.